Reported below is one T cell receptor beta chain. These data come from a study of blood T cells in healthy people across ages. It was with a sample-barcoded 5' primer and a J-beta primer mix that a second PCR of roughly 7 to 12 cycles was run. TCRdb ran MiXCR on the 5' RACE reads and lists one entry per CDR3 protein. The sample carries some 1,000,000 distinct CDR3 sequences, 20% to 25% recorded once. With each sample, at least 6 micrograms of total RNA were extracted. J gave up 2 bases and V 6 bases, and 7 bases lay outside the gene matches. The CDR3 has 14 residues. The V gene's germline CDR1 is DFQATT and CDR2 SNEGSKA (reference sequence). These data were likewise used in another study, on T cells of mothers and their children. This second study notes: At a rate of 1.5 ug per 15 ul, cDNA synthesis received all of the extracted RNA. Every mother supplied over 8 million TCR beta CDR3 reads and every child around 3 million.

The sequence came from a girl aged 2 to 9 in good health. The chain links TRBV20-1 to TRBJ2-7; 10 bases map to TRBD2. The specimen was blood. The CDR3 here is CSAVTGTSAYEQYF. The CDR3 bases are TGCAGTGCCGTTACCGGGACTAGCGCCTACGAGCAGTACTTC.